Each of the 9 T cell receptor beta chains below was sequenced from the same sample in a study of response to subunit inactivated influenza vaccine (dated by TCRdb to the late 2010s). Libraries were made using RT-PCR. TCRdb records Illumina HiSeq 2500 as the sequencer. In TCRdb, the public reads were trimmed at Q25 with fastp and aligned with MiXCR, with productive beta chains retained. Duplicate CDR3 protein sequences are folded into a single record with the most common DNA and genes. The sample has about 190,000 distinct CDR3 sequences on record, around 15% of them singletons. The top ten clonotypes cover about 25% of the sample. Sequencing used CD8+ T cells sorted from PBMCs, obtained around 5 days after vaccination. The receptors come from a man aged 45 to 65 who received an inactivated influenza vaccine. Donor details come from another sample of the same person, matched by shared clones.

This clonotype was picked up a small number of times. The V gene is TRBV5-6, the J gene TRBJ2-7; TRBD1 might be the D (6 bases). This CDR3 comprises 17 residues. V lost 4 bases, J lost 3 bases, and 23 bases lay in between. CDR1 is SGHDT, CDR2 YYEEEE, per germline. The CDR3 nucleotides read TGTGCCAGCAGCAAGACAGGAACGCCCCCGAGTTACTACGAGCAGTACTTC. This sequence encodes CASSKTGTPPSYYEQYF.

In the case of this clonotype: Sequence at one end of the junction differs from germline and may be a read error. CDR3 in DNA: TGTGCCACCAGTAGCGGGGGCCTCACAGATACGCAGTATTTT. Its translation is CATSSGGLTDTQYF. The rearrangement links TRBV28 to TRBJ2-3, with 9 bases that match TRBD2. CDR3 length: 14 amino acids. Germline V gives CDR1 MDHEN, CDR2 SYDVKM.

The chain combines TRBV2 with TRBJ2-5, with 16 bases that match TRBD2. In germline, CDR1 is SNHLY, CDR2 FYNNEI. The V segment lost 11 bases and the J segment 3 bases; nucleotides outside the gene matches: 12. The CDR3 sequence is 17 residues long. The CDR3, as DNA: TGTGCCCTCAGCCAGGGACTAGCGGGAGGGCCGAAAGAGACCCAGTACTTC. It encodes CALSQGLAGGPKETQYF.

This chain uses TRBV15 with TRBJ2-7; a possible D gene is TRBD2 (6 bases). Between the trimmed V and J ends, which lost 3 bases and 4 bases, there was a span of 10 bases. The CDR3 spans 13 residues. Germline CDR1 is LNHNV and CDR2 is YYDKDF (reference sequence). The CDR3 bases are TGTGCCACCAGCAGGGATAGCGGTTACGAGCAGTACTTC. Amino acid sequence: CATSRDSGYEQYF.

In this sample, this clonotype turned up a few times. The rearrangement uses TRBV29-1 and TRBJ2-2; D possibly uses TRBD1 or TRBD2 (5 bases each). V dropped 7 bases and J dropped 0 bases, with 9 bases sitting between them. This CDR3 has 13 residues. Germline CDR1 is SQVTM and CDR2 is ANQGSEA. The CDR3 spells CSAEGPNTGELFF. CDR3 in DNA: TGCAGCGCCGAGGGGCCGAACACCGGGGAGCTGTTTTTT.

J is TRBJ2-5 and V is TRBV28, with D perhaps matching TRBD1 (5 bases). The CDR3 covers 14 residues. V lost 1 base and J 4 bases, leaving 10 bases between the germline ends. Per the germline V gene, CDR1 is MDHEN and CDR2 is SYDVKM. The CDR3: CASSLYDRRETQYF. The CDR3 region has the DNA TGTGCCAGCAGTTTATACGACAGAAGAGAGACCCAGTACTTC. Full variable domain (remainder filled in from reference TRBV28 and TRBJ2-5): DVKVTQSSRYLVKRTGEKVFLECVQDMDHENMFWYRQDPGLGLRLIYFSYDVKMKEKGDIPEGYSVSREKKERFSLILESASTNQTSMYLCASSLYDRRETQYFGPGTRLLVL.

This clonotype was counted only a few times. The V gene is TRBV12-3 or TRBV12-4, the J gene TRBJ2-1; D call uncertain. V lost 1 base and J 4 bases, leaving 8 bases between the germline ends. The CDR3 has 14 residues. CDR3 coding DNA: TGTGCCAGCAGTTTAGACTCTCTTTACAATGAGCAGTTCTTC. Its protein is CASSLDSLYNEQFF.

This clonotype was seen a few times. CDR3 in DNA: TGTGCCAGCTTAGGGGCGGGGGGGGTAGTCAAAAACATTCAGTACTTC. This gives the protein CASLGAGGVVKNIQYF. The chain joins TRBV11-2 to TRBJ2-4, with 9 bases identical to TRBD2. The CDR3 spans 16 residues. V shed 8 bases, J shed 3 bases, and the junction held 11 bases outside the gene matches. Germline V lookup: CDR1 SGHAT, CDR2 FQNNGV.

This clonotype has ten or more counts. The V call is TRBV3-1, the J call TRBJ2-2, with no clear D. In germline, CDR1 is LGHDT, CDR2 YNNKEL (reference sequence). The V gene lost 1 base and the J gene lost 7 bases, with 10 bases spanning the gap. The CDR3 is 14 amino acids. CDR3 sequence: CASSQGHLGGELFF. CDR3 DNA sequence: TGTGCCAGCAGCCAAGGACATCTCGGCGGGGAGCTGTTTTTT.